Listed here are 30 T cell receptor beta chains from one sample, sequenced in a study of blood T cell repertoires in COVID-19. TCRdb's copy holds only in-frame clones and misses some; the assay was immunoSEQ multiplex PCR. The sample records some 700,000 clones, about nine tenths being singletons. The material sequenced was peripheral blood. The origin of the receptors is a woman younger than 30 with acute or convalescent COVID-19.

The CDR3 nucleotides are TGTGCCACCAGCAGAGTCGGGGATTGGTGGGAGACCCAGTACTTC. Protein product: CATSRVGDWWETQYF. This sequence joins TRBV15 and TRBJ2-5, with a possible D match to TRBD2 (5 bases). V was pared by 1 base and J by 5 bases, with 14 bases between. CDR1 is LNHNV and CDR2 is YYDKDF in the germline V gene (reference sequence). This CDR3 has 15 residues.

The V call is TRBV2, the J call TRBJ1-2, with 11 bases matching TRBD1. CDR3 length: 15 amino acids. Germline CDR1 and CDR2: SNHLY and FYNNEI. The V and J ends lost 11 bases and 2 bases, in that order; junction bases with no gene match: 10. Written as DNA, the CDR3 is TGTGCCGGCCAGCGGACAGGGGGCACGAACTATGGCTACACCTTC. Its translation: CAGQRTGGTNYGYTF.

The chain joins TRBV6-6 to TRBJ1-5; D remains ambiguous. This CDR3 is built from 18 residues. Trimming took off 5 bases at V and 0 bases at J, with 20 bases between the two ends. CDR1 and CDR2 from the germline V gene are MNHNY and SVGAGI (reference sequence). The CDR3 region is CASSLEDNPVYSNQPQHF. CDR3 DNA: TGTGCCAGCAGTCTCGAAGACAATCCTGTTTATAGCAATCAGCCCCAGCATTTT.

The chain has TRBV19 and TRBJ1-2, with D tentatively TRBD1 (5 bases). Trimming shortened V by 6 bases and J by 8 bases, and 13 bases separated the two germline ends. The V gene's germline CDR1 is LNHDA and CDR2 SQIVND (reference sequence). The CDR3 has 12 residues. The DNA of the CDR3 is TGTGCCAGTAGAACAAGGGGTGGAGGCTACACCTTC. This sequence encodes CASRTRGGGYTF.

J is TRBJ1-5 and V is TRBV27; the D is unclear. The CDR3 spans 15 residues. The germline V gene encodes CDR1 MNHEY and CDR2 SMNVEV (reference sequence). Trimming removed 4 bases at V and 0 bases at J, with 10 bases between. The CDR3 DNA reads TGTGCCAGCAGTTACCCAGGCGATAGCAATCAGCCCCAGCATTTT. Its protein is CASSYPGDSNQPQHF.

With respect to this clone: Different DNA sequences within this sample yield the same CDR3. The CDR3 DNA is TGTGCCTGGAGTTCGCTATATGGCTACACCTTC. Amino acid sequence: CAWSSLYGYTF. The chain recombines TRBV30 with TRBJ1-2; no reliable D call. CDR3 size: 11 residues. V lost 2 bases and J lost 5, with 6 bases in between. Germline-derived CDR1 and CDR2 are GTSNPN and SVGIG (reference sequence).

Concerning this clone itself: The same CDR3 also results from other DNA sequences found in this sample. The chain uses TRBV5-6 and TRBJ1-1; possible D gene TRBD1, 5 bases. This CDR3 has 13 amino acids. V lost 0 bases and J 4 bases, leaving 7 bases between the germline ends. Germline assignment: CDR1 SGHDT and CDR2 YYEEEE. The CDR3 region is CASSLGGGTEAFF. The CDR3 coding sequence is TGTGCCAGCAGCTTGGGGGGCGGCACTGAAGCTTTCTTT.

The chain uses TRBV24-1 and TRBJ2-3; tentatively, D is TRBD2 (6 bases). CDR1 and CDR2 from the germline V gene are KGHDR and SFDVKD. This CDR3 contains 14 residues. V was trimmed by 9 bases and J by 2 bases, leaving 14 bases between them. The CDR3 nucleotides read TGTGCCACCTCCGGGACTCTCGTCACAGATACGCAGTATTTT. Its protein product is CATSGTLVTDTQYF.

In DNA form, the CDR3 reads TGTGCCAGCAGCCCCCCGGGACTAGTCGAAGAGACCCAGTACTTC. This codes for CASSPPGLVEETQYF. This rearrangement joins TRBV3-1 (or the pseudogene TRBV3-2) to TRBJ2-5, with 8 bases matching TRBD2. V lost 4 bases and J lost 3; bases outside the gene matches: 7. The CDR3 sequence is 15 residues long. Germline CDR1 is LGHDT and CDR2 is YNNKEL (reference sequence).

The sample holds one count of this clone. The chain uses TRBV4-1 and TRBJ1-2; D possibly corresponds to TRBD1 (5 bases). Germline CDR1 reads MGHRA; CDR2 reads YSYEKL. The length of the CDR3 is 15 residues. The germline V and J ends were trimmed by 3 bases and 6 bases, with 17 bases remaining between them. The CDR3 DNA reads TGCGCCAGCAGCCAGGTCACGCCTCAGGGAAATGGCTACACCTTC. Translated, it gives CASSQVTPQGNGYTF.

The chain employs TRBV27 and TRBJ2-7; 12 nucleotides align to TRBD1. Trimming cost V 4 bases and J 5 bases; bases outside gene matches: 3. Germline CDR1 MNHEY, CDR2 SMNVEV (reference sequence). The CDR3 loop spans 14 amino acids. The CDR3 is CASSSRDRGHEQYF. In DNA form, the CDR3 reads TGTGCCAGCAGTTCCCGGGACAGGGGGCACGAGCAGTACTTC.

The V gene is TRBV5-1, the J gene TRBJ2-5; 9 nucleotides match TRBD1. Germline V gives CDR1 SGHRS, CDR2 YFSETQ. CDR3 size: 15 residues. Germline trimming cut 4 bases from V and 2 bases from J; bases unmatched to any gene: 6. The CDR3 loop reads CASSKGQGSQETQYF. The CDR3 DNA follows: TGCGCCAGCAGCAAGGGACAGGGCTCGCAAGAGACCCAGTACTTC.

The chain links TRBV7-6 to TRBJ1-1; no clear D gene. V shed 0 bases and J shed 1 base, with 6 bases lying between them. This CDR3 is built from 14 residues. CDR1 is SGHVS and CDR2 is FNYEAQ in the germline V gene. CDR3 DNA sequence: TGTGCCAGCAGCTTAGCTGCAGGGAACACTGAAGCTTTCTTT. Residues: CASSLAAGNTEAFF.

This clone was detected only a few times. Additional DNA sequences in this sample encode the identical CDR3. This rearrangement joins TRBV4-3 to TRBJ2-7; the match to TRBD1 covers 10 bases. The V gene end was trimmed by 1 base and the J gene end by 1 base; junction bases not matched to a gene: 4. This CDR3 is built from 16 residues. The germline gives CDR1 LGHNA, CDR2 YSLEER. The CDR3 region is CASSQGLGQGSYEQYF. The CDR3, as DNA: TGCGCCAGCAGCCAAGGGTTGGGACAGGGGTCCTACGAGCAGTACTTC.

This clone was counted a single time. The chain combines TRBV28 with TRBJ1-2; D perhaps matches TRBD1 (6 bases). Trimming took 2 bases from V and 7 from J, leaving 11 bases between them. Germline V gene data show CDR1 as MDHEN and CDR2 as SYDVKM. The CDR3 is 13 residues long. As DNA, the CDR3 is TGTGCCAGCAGTTTAGAGGGGGTTCGTGGCTACACCTTC. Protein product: CASSLEGVRGYTF.

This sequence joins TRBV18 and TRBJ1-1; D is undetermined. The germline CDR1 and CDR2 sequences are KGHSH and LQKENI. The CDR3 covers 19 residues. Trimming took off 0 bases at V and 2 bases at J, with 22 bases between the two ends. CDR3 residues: CASSPPKGVLRADNTEAFF. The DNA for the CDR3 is TGTGCCAGCTCACCACCGAAGGGAGTGCTAAGGGCCGATAACACTGAAGCTTTCTTT.

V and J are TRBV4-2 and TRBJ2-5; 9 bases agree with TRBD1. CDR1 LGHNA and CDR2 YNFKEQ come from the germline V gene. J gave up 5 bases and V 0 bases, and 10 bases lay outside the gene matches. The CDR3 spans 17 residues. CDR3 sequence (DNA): TGTGCCAGCAGCCAAGACAGGGGGACAGGGCCTGATGAGACCCAGTACTTC. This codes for CASSQDRGTGPDETQYF.

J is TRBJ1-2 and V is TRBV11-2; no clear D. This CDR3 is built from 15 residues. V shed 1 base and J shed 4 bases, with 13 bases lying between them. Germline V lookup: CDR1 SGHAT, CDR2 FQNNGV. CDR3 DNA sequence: TGTGCCAGCAGCTTAGTTGCAGGTCCGGTCTATGGCTACACCTTC. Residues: CASSLVAGPVYGYTF.

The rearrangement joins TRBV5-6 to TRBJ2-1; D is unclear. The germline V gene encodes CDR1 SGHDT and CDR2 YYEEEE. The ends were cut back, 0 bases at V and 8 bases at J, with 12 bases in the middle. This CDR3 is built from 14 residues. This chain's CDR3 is CASSLEVIADEQFF. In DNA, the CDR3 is TGTGCCAGCAGCTTGGAGGTCATAGCAGATGAGCAGTTCTTC.

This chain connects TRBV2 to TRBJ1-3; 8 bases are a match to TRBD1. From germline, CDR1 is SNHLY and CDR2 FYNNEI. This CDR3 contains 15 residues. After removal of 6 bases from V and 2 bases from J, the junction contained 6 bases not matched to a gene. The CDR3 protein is CASSPRTGTGNTIYF. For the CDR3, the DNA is TGTGCCAGCAGCCCCCGGACAGGGACTGGAAACACCATATATTTT. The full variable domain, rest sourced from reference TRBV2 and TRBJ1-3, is EPEVTQTPSHQVTQMGQEVILRCVPISNHLYFYWYRQILGQKVEFLVSFYNNEISEKSEIFDDQFSVERPDGSNFTLKIRSTKLEDSAMYFCASSPRTGTGNTIYFGEGSWLTVV.

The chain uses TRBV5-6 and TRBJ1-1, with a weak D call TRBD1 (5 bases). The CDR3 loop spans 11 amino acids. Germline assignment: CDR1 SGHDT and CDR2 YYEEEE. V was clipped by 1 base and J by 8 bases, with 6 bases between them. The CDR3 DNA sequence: TGTGCCAGCAGCTTGTACAGGGAAGCTTTCTTT. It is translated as CASSLYREAFF.

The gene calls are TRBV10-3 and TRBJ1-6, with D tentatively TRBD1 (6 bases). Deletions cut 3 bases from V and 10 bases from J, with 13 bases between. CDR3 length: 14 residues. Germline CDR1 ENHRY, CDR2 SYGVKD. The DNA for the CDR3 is TGTGCCATCAGTGATGTACAGGGCAGCTCACCCCTCCACTTT. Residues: CAISDVQGSSPLHF.

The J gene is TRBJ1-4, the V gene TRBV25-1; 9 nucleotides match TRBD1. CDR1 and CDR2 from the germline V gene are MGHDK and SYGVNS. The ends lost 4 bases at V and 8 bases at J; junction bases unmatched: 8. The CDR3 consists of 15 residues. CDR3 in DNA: TGTGCCAGCAGTGCCTCGACAGGGGGACGGGAAAAACTGTTTTTT. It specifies CASSASTGGREKLFF.

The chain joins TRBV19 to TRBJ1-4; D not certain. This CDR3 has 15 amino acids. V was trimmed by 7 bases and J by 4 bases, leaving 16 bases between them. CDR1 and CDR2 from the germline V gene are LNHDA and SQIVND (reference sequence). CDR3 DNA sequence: TGTGCCAGTACCTTGTATCCAGGTCTTAATGAAAAACTGTTTTTT. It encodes CASTLYPGLNEKLFF.

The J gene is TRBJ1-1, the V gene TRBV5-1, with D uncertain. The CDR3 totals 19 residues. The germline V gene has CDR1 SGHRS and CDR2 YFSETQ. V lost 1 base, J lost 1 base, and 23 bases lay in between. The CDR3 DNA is TGCGCCAGCAGCTTGACCCAGGCCCAATTCCCTAAGAAGAACACTGAAGCTTTCTTT. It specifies CASSLTQAQFPKKNTEAFF.

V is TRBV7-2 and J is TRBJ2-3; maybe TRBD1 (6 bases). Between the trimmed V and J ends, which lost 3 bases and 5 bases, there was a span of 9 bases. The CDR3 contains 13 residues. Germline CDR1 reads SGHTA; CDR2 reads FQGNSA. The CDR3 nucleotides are TGTGCCAGCAGCTTTTTGACAGGAGATACGCAGTATTTT. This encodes CASSFLTGDTQYF.

The CDR3 nucleotides read TGTGCCAGCAGCAGAGACAGGGACTCTGGAAACACCATATATTTT. Protein sequence: CASSRDRDSGNTIYF. The V gene is TRBV7-2, the J gene TRBJ1-3; 7 bases are a match to TRBD1. Trimming took 5 bases from V and 0 from J; bases not matched to a gene: 4. The germline V gene encodes CDR1 SGHTA and CDR2 FQGNSA. The CDR3 covers 15 residues.

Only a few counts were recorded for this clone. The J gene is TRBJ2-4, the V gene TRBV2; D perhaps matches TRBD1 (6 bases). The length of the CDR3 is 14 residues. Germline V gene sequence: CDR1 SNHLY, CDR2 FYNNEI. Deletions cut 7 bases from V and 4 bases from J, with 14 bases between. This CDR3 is CASTPGRGKNIQYF. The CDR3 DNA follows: TGTGCCAGCACCCCTGGAAGGGGGAAAAACATTCAGTACTTC.

CDR3 coding DNA: TGTGCCAGCAGCTTGGGTGGGCGCGGGGGCACAGATACGCAGTATTTT. Translated, it gives CASSLGGRGGTDTQYF. This chain links TRBV5-5 with TRBJ2-3, with D possibly matching TRBD2 (6 bases). V shed 0 bases and J shed 1 base, with 12 bases lying between them. Per germline, CDR1 SGHKS and CDR2 YYEKEE (reference sequence). The CDR3 spans 16 residues. The full variable domain, its missing parts supplied by reference TRBV5-5 and TRBJ2-3, is DAGVTQSPTHLIKTRGQQVTLRCSPISGHKSVSWYQQVLGQGPQFIFQYYEKEERGRGNFPDRFSARQFPNYSSELNVNALLLGDSALYLCASSLGGRGGTDTQYFGPGTRLTVL.

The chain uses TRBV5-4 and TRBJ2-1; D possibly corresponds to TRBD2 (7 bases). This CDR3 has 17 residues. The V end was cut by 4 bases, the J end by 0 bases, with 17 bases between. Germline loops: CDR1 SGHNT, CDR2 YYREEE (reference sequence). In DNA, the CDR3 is TGTGCCAGCAGCCCCCCCGGGGGGCCCCGCTCCTACAATGAGCAGTTCTTC. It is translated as CASSPPGGPRSYNEQFF.